The 25 T cell receptor beta chains in this list originate from one sample, sequenced in a study of identical twins (TCRdb year 2016). The method behind the library was 5' RACE. Sequenced using an Illumina HiSeq 2000. TCRdb redid the processing of the public reads, applying fastp at Q25 and MiXCR, and retained in-frame beta chains. Rows are unified per CDR3 protein, each entry keeping the most common DNA and genes. For this sample there are about 900,000 distinct CDR3 sequences; around an eighth appear just once. Around 1.5% of the sample is in the top ten clones. These sequences were also reported in another study, on yellow fever vaccine responses in identical twins.

The sample consisted of PBMCs. These TCRs come from a woman between 18 and 30 years old in good health.

The CDR3 region has the DNA TGTGCCAGCAGCTTCCAGGACAGGGGTGAAGCTTTCTTT. As protein: CASSFQDRGEAFF. The chain joins TRBV5-5 to TRBJ1-1; the match to TRBD1 covers 9 bases. The V segment lost 2 bases and the J segment 7 bases; nucleotides outside the gene matches: 3. Per germline, CDR1 SGHKS and CDR2 YYEKEE (reference sequence). The CDR3 extends over 13 amino acids.

This clonotype was recorded at least ten times. This chain links TRBV15 with TRBJ1-5; a possible D gene is TRBD1 (6 bases). CDR1 LNHNV and CDR2 YYDKDF come from the germline V gene (reference sequence). V was trimmed by 3 bases and J by 4 bases, leaving 13 bases between them. This CDR3 is built from 15 residues. In DNA, the CDR3 is TGTGCCACCAGCAGGTCTCTAGGGGGGAATCAGCCCCAGCATTTT. It codes for CATSRSLGGNQPQHF.

This clonotype occurred a few times. This chain links TRBV12-3 or TRBV12-4 with TRBJ1-5; D gene uncertain. V was cut by 4 bases and J by 3 bases, with 10 bases left in between. This CDR3 spans 14 amino acids. The CDR3 region has the DNA TGTGCCAGCAGTTCTAGGACCTTCAATCAGCCCCAGCATTTT. It specifies CASSSRTFNQPQHF.

The V and J genes are TRBV29-1 and TRBJ2-1; D remains ambiguous. The CDR3 is made up of 13 amino acids. In germline, CDR1 is SQVTM, CDR2 ANQGSEA. Trimming stripped 5 bases from V and 2 bases from J, with 10 bases between. CDR3 sequence reads: CSVLMNTYNEQFF. CDR3 nucleotides: TGCAGCGTTCTTATGAACACCTACAATGAGCAGTTCTTC.

The chain carries TRBV7-2 and TRBJ2-3; 14 nucleotides match TRBD2. The trim removed 8 bases at V and 0 bases at J, leaving 7 bases unmatched. This CDR3 is 17 amino acids long. Germline V lookup: CDR1 SGHTA, CDR2 FQGNSA. CDR3 amino acids: CASGTGLAGVSTDTQYF. Here the CDR3 DNA reads TGTGCCAGCGGAACGGGACTAGCGGGAGTTAGCACAGATACGCAGTATTTT. Together with reference TRBV7-2 and TRBJ2-3, the CDR3 gives the full variable domain: GAGVSQSPSNKVTEKGKDVELRCDPISGHTALYWYRQSLGQGLEFLIYFQGNSAPDKSGLPSDRFSAERTGGSVSTLTIQRTQQEDSAVYLCASGTGLAGVSTDTQYFGPGTRLTVL.

The CDR3 loop is CSARSDRDYGYTF. DNA of the CDR3: TGCAGTGCTAGAAGCGACAGGGACTATGGCTACACCTTC. This chain connects TRBV20-1 to TRBJ1-2, with TRBD1 matching over 7 bases. Trimming took 2 bases from V and 3 from J; bases not matched to a gene: 3. This CDR3 is built from 13 residues. Germline-derived CDR1 and CDR2 are DFQATT and SNEGSKA (reference sequence).

The V and J genes are TRBV10-3 and TRBJ2-7; D unresolved. V lost 0 bases to trimming and J lost 1 base, with 4 bases between them. CDR1 and CDR2 (germline): ENHRY, SYGVKD. The CDR3 loop spans 13 amino acids. The CDR3 DNA reads as TGTGCCATCAGTGAGTCGGGGTCCTACGAGCAGTACGTC. This encodes CAISESGSYEQYV.

This clonotype has just a few counts. The rearrangement links TRBV20-1 to TRBJ2-3, with D perhaps TRBD2 (5 bases). Germline CDR1 and CDR2: DFQATT and SNEGSKA (reference sequence). The CDR3 is made up of 8 amino acids. DNA of the CDR3: TGCAGCCCTAGCACGCAGTATTTT. It specifies CSPSTQYF.

This chain joins TRBV2 and TRBJ1-5; D remains ambiguous. Trimming cost V 7 bases and J 0 bases, with 13 bases left between them. This CDR3 is built from 15 residues. Germline V CDR1 and CDR2: SNHLY, FYNNEI. The CDR3 reads CASNLNGVSNQPQHF. In nucleotides, the CDR3 is TGTGCCAGCAACCTGAATGGGGTTAGCAATCAGCCCCAGCATTTT.

This clonotype was recorded a few times. The chain uses TRBV11-1 and TRBJ1-2, with TRBD1 matching over 11 bases. This CDR3 region has 18 residues. Germline CDR1 SGHAT, CDR2 FQDESV (reference sequence). The J segment lost 0 bases and the V segment lost 5 bases, leaving 11 bases of the junction unmatched. The DNA of the CDR3 is TGTGCCAGCAGCGCCGTCCCGGGACAGGGGGAAACTAACTATGGCTACACCTTC. Translation: CASSAVPGQGETNYGYTF.

The chain is built from TRBV2 and TRBJ2-4; tentative D call: TRBD2 (5 bases). CDR3 length equals 15 residues. V lost 6 bases to trimming and J lost 5 bases, with 17 bases between them. CDR1 is SNHLY and CDR2 is FYNNEI in the germline V gene. CDR3 in DNA: TGTGCCAGCAGCGACTACCACCGACTTGAAAACATTCAGTACTTC. It yields the protein CASSDYHRLENIQYF.

The rearrangement uses TRBV3-1 and TRBJ2-3; TRBD2 might be the D (6 bases). The CDR3 extends over 17 amino acids. The germline CDR1 and CDR2 sequences are LGHDT and YNNKEL (reference sequence). V was pared by 2 bases and J by 7 bases, with 22 bases between. The CDR3 is CASSQIASEKISHTQYF. The CDR3 coding sequence is TGTGCCAGCAGCCAAATTGCTAGCGAAAAAATAAGCCATACGCAGTATTTT.

CDR3 sequence reads: CASSVDGSGRGTDTQYF. The CDR3 nucleotides are TGTGCCAGCAGCGTAGATGGTAGCGGGAGAGGGACAGATACGCAGTATTTT. This chain joins TRBV9 and TRBJ2-3; the match to TRBD2 covers 9 bases. The CDR3 extends over 17 amino acids. With 0 bases clipped from V and 3 bases from J, the junction kept 8 bases outside the gene matches. Germline CDR1 and CDR2: SGDLS and YYNGEE. Full variable domain (remainder filled in from reference TRBV9 and TRBJ2-3): DSGVTQTPKHLITATGQRVTLRCSPRSGDLSVYWYQQSLDQGLQFLIQYYNGEERAKGNILERFSAQQFPDLHSELNLSSLELGDSALYFCASSVDGSGRGTDTQYFGPGTRLTVL.

This clonotype was observed a few times. The genes are TRBV6-1 and TRBJ1-4; 7 bases line up with TRBD1. V trimming: 6 bases; J trimming: 7 bases; junction bases outside the gene matches: 11. The CDR3 covers 15 residues. The germline CDR1 and CDR2 sequences are MNHNS and SASEGT. The CDR3 loop is CASRTDRVGREKLFF. In DNA form, the CDR3 reads TGTGCCAGCAGAACAGACAGGGTGGGACGTGAAAAACTGTTTTTT.

This clonotype turned up a few times. The chain is built from TRBV5-1 and TRBJ1-2; TRBD1 is a possible D gene (5 bases). Germline assignment: CDR1 SGHRS and CDR2 YFSETQ. Trimming cost V 6 bases and J 5 bases, with 17 bases left between them. The CDR3 runs to 14 residues. The CDR3 DNA follows: TGCGCCAGCAACCCGGGGACGGAAACTTATGGCTACACCTTC. It codes for CASNPGTETYGYTF. The variable domain in full, completed from reference TRBV5-1 and TRBJ1-2, reads KAGVTQTPRYLIKTRGQQVTLSCSPISGHRSVSWYQQTPGQGLQFLFEYFSETQRNKGNFPGRFSGRQFSNSRSEMNVSTLELGDSALYLCASNPGTETYGYTFGSGTRLTVV.

This clonotype has more than one count but fewer than ten. The genes are TRBV5-5 and TRBJ2-7, with D uncertain. This CDR3 region has 14 residues. CDR1 is SGHKS and CDR2 is YYEKEE in the germline V gene (reference sequence). V was trimmed by 1 base and J by 3 bases, leaving 11 bases between them. CDR3 loop: CASSLWRGNYEQYF. The DNA of the CDR3 is TGTGCCAGCAGCTTGTGGCGAGGTAACTACGAGCAGTACTTC.

The chain combines TRBV28 with TRBJ2-1; either TRBD1 or TRBD2 may supply D (6 bases each). The CDR3 is 16 residues long. CDR1 and CDR2 from the germline V gene are MDHEN and SYDVKM. Trimming took 1 base from V and 5 from J, leaving 15 bases between them. The CDR3 reads CASSLSGAGRHNEQFF. The CDR3, as DNA: TGTGCCAGCAGTTTATCGGGGGCAGGGAGACACAATGAGCAGTTCTTC.

This clonotype occurred a few times. This chain links TRBV6-1 with TRBJ2-5; tentatively, D is TRBD1 (6 bases). V was clipped by 2 bases and J by 3 bases, with 28 bases between them. CDR1 MNHNS and CDR2 SASEGT come from the germline V gene. This CDR3 spans 20 amino acids. CDR3 DNA: TGTGCCAGCAGTGAACTCTCGCCGGGAAGGGACATTATTGGAGAAGAGACCCAGTACTTC. Its protein is CASSELSPGRDIIGEETQYF.

This clonotype was seen a handful of times. The chain is built from TRBV27 and TRBJ2-7, with 9 bases aligning to TRBD1. Germline V gene lookup returns CDR1 MNHEY and CDR2 SMNVEV (reference sequence). After removal of 0 bases from V and 3 bases from J, the junction contained 6 bases not matched to a gene. The CDR3 runs to 16 residues. CDR3 protein: CASSLSWGQGFYEQYF. The CDR3 DNA sequence: TGTGCCAGCAGTTTATCTTGGGGACAGGGTTTCTACGAGCAGTACTTC.

V and J are TRBV4-1 and TRBJ2-1; 12 bases are shared with TRBD1. The V gene's germline CDR1 is MGHRA and CDR2 YSYEKL. J was trimmed by 6 bases and V by 0 bases; bases with no gene match: 6. The CDR3 contains 17 residues. The CDR3 region is CASSQEGGTGGINEQFF. Written as DNA, the CDR3 is TGCGCCAGCAGCCAAGAAGGGGGGACAGGGGGCATCAATGAGCAGTTCTTC.

This clonotype showed up just a few times. The rearrangement uses TRBV20-1 and TRBJ2-7; D unclear. The CDR3 runs 15 residues. Deletions cut 0 bases from V and 2 bases from J, with 14 bases between. Germline CDR1 DFQATT, CDR2 SNEGSKA (reference sequence). This CDR3 is CSARDVDGSTYEQYF. CDR3 nucleotides: TGCAGTGCTAGAGATGTGGACGGCAGTACCTACGAGCAGTACTTC.

The chain links TRBV6-1 to TRBJ2-7; 7 bases are shared with TRBD2. The CDR3 is 15 amino acids. Germline CDR1 is MNHNS and CDR2 is SASEGT. V shed 1 base and J 2 bases; nucleotides not matched to a gene: 5. The CDR3 nucleotides read TGTGCCAGCAGTGAAGGGTTAGCGGGCGCCTACGAGCAGTACGTC. The encoded protein is CASSEGLAGAYEQYV.

In the case of this clonotype: A much more abundant neighbour one base away suggests this may be a read error. This chain joins TRBV6-5 and TRBJ2-7; no definite D call. Germline V lookup: CDR1 MNHEY, CDR2 SVGAGI. Deletions cut 6 bases from V and 2 bases from J, with 5 bases between. The CDR3 contains 11 residues. This chain's CDR3 is CASRSTYEQYF. The CDR3 DNA reads TGTGCCAGCAGATCAACCTACGAGCAGTACTTC.

This clonotype was detected only a few times. The chain recombines TRBV5-5 with TRBJ2-4; D is undetermined. Per the germline V gene, CDR1 is SGHKS and CDR2 is YYEKEE (reference sequence). The CDR3 loop spans 13 amino acids. V lost 4 bases to trimming and J lost 5 bases, with 10 bases between them. CDR3 residues: CASSLLTENIQYF. CDR3 in DNA: TGTGCCAGCAGCCTATTGACCGAAAACATTCAGTACTTC. Full variable domain (outside the CDR3, taken from reference TRBV5-5 and TRBJ2-4): DAGVTQSPTHLIKTRGQQVTLRCSPISGHKSVSWYQQVLGQGPQFIFQYYEKEERGRGNFPDRFSARQFPNYSSELNVNALLLGDSALYLCASSLLTENIQYFGAGTRLSVL.

The rearrangement joins TRBV6-1 to TRBJ2-5, with unresolved D. CDR1 is MNHNS, CDR2 SASEGT, per germline. V gave up 5 bases and J gave up 6 bases, with 19 bases separating them. CDR3 size: 15 residues. CDR3 sequence (DNA): TGTGCCAGCAGTCCCTATGACGTCCAGTCGCAGACCCAGTACTTC. It translates to CASSPYDVQSQTQYF.